These 5 T cell receptor beta chains originate from one sample sequenced in a study of blood T cell repertoires in COVID-19. Generated by immunoSEQ multiplex PCR, the TCRdb table keeps only in-frame clones and is missing some. Of approximately 140,000 clones listed, around 89% are singletons. Sample: peripheral blood. The receptors were gathered from a man aged 50 to 60 with active or convalescent COVID-19.

The CDR3 loop is CASSPRQGVNGELFF. The CDR3 DNA follows: TGTGCCAGTAGTCCCAGACAGGGGGTAAACGGGGAGCTGTTTTTT. V is TRBV19 and J is TRBJ2-2, with 9 bases that match TRBD1. CDR1 is LNHDA and CDR2 is SQIVND in the germline V gene (reference sequence). V trimming: 5 bases; J trimming: 7 bases; junction bases outside the gene matches: 8. This CDR3 has 15 amino acids.

The chain carries TRBV29-1 and TRBJ2-3, with a tentative D call TRBD1 (6 bases). V lost 4 bases to trimming and J lost 5 bases, with 10 bases between them. The CDR3 is 12 amino acids. Per the germline V gene, CDR1 is SQVTM and CDR2 is ANQGSEA. The CDR3 DNA sequence: TGCAGCGTTGGGGGGCCGGGAGATACGCAGTATTTT. Translating it yields CSVGGPGDTQYF.

This chain links TRBV2 with TRBJ2-7; D unresolved. Trimming left V 3 bases short and J 0 bases short, with 9 bases between. CDR1 and CDR2 from the germline V gene are SNHLY and FYNNEI. This CDR3 is built from 14 residues. CDR3 nucleotides: TGTGCCAGCAGTGATGGCGGAGACTCCTACGAGCAGTACTTC. As protein: CASSDGGDSYEQYF.

This chain connects TRBV3-1 (or the pseudogene TRBV3-2) to TRBJ1-6; D is undetermined. CDR3 size: 13 residues. Between the trimmed V and J ends, which lost 0 bases and 11 bases, there was a span of 8 bases. CDR1 is LGHDT, CDR2 YNNKEL, per germline (reference sequence). In nucleotides, the CDR3 is TGTGCCAGCAGCCAAGATAGAATTCCACCCCTCCACTTT. It is translated as CASSQDRIPPLHF.

The chain links TRBV5-1 to TRBJ2-5, with 9 bases identical to TRBD2. Germline V gives CDR1 SGHRS, CDR2 YFSETQ. The CDR3 consists of 16 residues. The J segment lost 5 bases and the V segment lost 4 bases, leaving 12 bases of the junction unmatched. The CDR3 loop is CASSKESGGLRETQYF. As DNA, the CDR3 is TGCGCCAGCAGCAAAGAAAGCGGGGGGCTCCGGGAGACCCAGTACTTC.